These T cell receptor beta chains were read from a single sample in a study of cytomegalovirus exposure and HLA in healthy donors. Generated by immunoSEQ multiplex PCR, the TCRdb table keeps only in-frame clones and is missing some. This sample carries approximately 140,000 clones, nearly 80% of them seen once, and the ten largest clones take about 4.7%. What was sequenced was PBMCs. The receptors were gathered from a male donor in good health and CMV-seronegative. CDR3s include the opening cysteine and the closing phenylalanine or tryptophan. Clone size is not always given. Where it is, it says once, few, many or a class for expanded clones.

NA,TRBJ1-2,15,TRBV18,CASSPFTGEKAGYTF
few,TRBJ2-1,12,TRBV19,CASRDSPNEQFF
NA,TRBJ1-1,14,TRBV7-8,CASSLTRDTFEAFF
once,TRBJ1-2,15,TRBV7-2,CASSLGGSGAGGYTF
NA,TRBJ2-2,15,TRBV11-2,CASSRLVYETGELFF
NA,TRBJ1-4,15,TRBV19,CASTTLGRTGEKLFF
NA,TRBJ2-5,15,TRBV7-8,CASTPTRGPQETQYF
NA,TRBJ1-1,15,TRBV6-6,CASSYMGGLRTEAFF
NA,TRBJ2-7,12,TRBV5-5,CASSLMADEQYF
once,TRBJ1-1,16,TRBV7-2,CASSLSAGGAYTEAFF
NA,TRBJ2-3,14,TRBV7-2,CASSLSGGADTQYF
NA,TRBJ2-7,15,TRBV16,CASSPRQGASYEQYF
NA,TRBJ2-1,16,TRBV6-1,CASSERGGARIKEQFF
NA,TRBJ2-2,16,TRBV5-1,CASSFGDRGQDGELFF
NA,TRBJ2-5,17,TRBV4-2,CASKAGGHGVARETQYF
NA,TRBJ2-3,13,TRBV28,CASSQGARDTQYF
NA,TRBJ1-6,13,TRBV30,CAWSGQVNSPLHF
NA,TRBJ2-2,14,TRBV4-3,CASSPGTFTGELFF
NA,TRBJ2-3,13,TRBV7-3,CASSLREADTQYF
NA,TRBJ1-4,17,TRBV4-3,CASSRKGSGLANEKLFF
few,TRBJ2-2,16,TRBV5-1,CASSLAKGTSVGELFF
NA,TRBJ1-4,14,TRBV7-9,CASSIQGSKEKLFF
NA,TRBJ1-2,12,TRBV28,CASSLSDYGYTF
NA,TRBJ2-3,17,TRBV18,CASSPPAGGSSTDTQYF
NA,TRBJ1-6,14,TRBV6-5,CASSLGSLGSPLHF
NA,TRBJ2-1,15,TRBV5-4,CASSLFRDRSYEQFF
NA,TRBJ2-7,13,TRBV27,CASSGQGAREQYF
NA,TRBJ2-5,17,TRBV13,CASSPPPSGGAQETQYF